Described below is a single TCR beta chain sequence and its context. Sequenced by immunoSEQ multiplex PCR; TCRdb stores in-frame clones only, minus some. The sample records 550,000 to 650,000 clones, 90% to 97% being singletons. The data were taken from a study of shared clonotypes between healthy human individuals. The CDR3 covers 15 residues. With 1 base removed from V and 6 bases from J, the gap between germline ends came to 12 bases. Germline CDR1 reads SGHVS; CDR2 reads FNYEAQ. Naive CD8 cells were CD45RO-negative, positively selected for CCR7, excluding terminally differentiated effector memory CD45RA+ cells.

The chain recombines TRBV7-6 with TRBJ2-2; D is unresolved. The source is a woman aged 30 to 39 in good health. The source material was naive CD8+ T cells sorted from blood. CDR3 in amino acids: CASSLVKGRAGELFF. The CDR3 DNA sequence: TGTGCCAGCAGCTTAGTTAAGGGTCGGGCCGGGGAGCTGTTTTTT.